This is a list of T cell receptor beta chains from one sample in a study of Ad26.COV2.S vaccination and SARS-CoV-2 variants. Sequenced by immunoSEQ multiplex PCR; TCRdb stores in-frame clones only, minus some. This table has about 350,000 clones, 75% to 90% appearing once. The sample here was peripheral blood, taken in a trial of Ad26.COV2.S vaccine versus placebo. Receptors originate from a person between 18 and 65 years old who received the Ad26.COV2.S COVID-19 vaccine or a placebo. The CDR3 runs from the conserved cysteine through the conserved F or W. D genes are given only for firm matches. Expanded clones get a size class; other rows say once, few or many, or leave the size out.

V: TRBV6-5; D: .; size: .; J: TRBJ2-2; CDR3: CASSYSAGGTGELFF; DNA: TGTGCCAGCAGTTACTCTGCAGGGGGGACCGGGGAGCTGTTTTTT
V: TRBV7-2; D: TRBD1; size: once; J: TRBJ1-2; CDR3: CASSSHWTGGYYGYTF; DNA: TGTGCCAGCAGCTCCCATTGGACAGGGGGATACTATGGCTACACCTTC
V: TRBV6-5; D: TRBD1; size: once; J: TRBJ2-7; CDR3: CASSNRDRHYEQYF; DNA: TGTGCCAGCAGTAACAGGGACAGACACTACGAGCAGTACTTC
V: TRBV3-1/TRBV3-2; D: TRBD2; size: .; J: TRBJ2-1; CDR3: CASSQGLAGKDNEQFF; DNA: TGTGCCAGCAGCCAGGGACTAGCGGGAAAAGACAATGAGCAGTTCTTC
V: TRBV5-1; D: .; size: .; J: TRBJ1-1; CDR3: CASSSLEGSNTEAFF; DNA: TGCGCCAGCAGCTCTCTAGAGGGATCGAACACTGAAGCTTTCTTT
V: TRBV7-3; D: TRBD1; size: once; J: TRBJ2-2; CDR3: CASSFDRGTGELFF; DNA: TGTGCCAGCAGCTTTGACAGGGGCACCGGGGAGCTGTTTTTT
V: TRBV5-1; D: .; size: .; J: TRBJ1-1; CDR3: CASSHLTGNTEAFF; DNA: TGCGCCAGCAGCCACCTTACTGGGAATACTGAAGCTTTCTTT
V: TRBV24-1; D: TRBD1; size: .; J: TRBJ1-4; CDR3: CATADRVNEKLFF; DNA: TGTGCCACAGCAGACAGGGTGAACGAAAAACTGTTTTTT
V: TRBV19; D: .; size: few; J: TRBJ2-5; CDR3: CASSGSDRETQYF; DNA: TGTGCCAGTAGTGGTAGCGACCGGGAGACCCAGTACTTC
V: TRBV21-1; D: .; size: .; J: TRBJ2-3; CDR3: CASSSSGPGRRSSTDTQYF; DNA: TGTGCCAGCAGCTCCAGCGGCCCGGGACGGAGGTCTAGCACAGATACGCAGTATTTT
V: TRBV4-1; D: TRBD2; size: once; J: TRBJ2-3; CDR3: CASSQGLAGSTDTQYF; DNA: TGCGCCAGCAGCCAAGGACTAGCGGGGAGTACAGATACGCAGTATTTT
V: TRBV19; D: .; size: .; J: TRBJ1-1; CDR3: CASSIYHSSNTEAFF; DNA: TGTGCCAGTTCAATATACCACAGTTCGAACACTGAAGCTTTCTTT
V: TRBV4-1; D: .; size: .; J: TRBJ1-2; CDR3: CASSQDPSSAANYGYTF; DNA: TGCGCCAGCAGCCAAGATCCCAGTTCCGCAGCTAACTATGGCTACACCTTC
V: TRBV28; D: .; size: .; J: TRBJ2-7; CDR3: CASSFIQDPYEQYF; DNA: TGTGCCAGCAGTTTTATCCAGGATCCGTACGAGCAGTACTTC
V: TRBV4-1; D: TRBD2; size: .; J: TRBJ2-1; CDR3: CASSRTSGSYNEQFF; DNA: TGCGCCAGCAGTCGCACTAGCGGGAGTTACAATGAGCAGTTCTTC
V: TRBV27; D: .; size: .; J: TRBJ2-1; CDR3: CASSSRGNEQFF; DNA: TGTGCCAGCAGTTCTCGGGGTAATGAGCAGTTCTTC
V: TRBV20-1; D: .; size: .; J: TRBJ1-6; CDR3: CSASGVRAGNSPLHF; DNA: TGCAGTGCTAGTGGAGTACGTGCGGGGAATTCACCCCTCCACTTT
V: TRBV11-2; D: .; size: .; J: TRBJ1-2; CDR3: CASSLVPGDYGYTF; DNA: TGTGCCAGCAGCTTAGTTCCCGGGGACTATGGCTACACCTTC
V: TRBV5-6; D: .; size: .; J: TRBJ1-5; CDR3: CASSLDGSNQPQHF; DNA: TGTGCCAGCAGCTTGGATGGCAGCAATCAGCCCCAGCATTTT
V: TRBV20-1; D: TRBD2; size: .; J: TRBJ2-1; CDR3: CSAFSGSEQFF; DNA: TGCAGTGCTTTTAGCGGGAGCGAGCAGTTCTTC
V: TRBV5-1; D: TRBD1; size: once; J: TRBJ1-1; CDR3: CASSQGQRPHEAFF; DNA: TGCGCCAGCAGCCAGGGACAGAGGCCCCACGAAGCTTTCTTT
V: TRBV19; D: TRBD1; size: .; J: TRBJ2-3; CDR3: CASRARGQGADTQYF; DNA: TGTGCCAGTAGAGCTCGGGGACAGGGGGCAGATACGCAGTATTTT
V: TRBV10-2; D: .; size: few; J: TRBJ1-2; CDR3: CASSESRGLGRYGYTF; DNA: TGCGCCAGCAGTGAGTCTCGGGGGCTCGGTCGTTATGGCTACACCTTC
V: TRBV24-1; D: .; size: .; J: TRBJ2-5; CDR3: CATSDPRAFKETQYF; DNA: TGTGCCACCAGTGATCCCCGCGCCTTTAAAGAGACCCAGTACTTC
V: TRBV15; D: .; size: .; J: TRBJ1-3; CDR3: CATSRDQGSRIYF; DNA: TGTGCCACCAGCAGAGATCAGGGGTCTAGGATATATTTT
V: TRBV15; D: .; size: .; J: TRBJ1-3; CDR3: CATSRERLSNSGNTIYF; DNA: TGTGCCACCAGCAGAGAGAGACTTTCGAACTCTGGAAACACCATATATTTT
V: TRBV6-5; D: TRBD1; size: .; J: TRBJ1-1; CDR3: CASTRDREGTEAFF; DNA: TGTGCCAGCACGAGGGACAGGGAGGGCACTGAAGCTTTCTTT
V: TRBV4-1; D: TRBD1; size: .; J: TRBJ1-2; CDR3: CASSQGTGGFGYGYTF; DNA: TGCGCCAGCAGCCAGGGGACAGGGGGTTTCGGTTATGGCTACACCTTC
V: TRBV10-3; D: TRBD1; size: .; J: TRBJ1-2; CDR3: CAISDSGGNYGYTF; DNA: TGTGCCATCAGTGACTCAGGGGGCAACTATGGCTACACCTTC
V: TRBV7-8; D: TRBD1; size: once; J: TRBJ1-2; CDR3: CASSLTGATGSATGYTF; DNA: TGTGCCAGCAGCTTGACAGGGGCAACAGGATCGGCCACCGGCTACACCTTC
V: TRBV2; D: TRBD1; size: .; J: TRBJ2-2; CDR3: CASSKDRAGTGELFF; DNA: TGTGCCAGCAGTAAGGACAGGGCGGGTACCGGGGAGCTGTTTTTT
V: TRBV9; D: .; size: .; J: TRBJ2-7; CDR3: CASSVLPYEQYF; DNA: TGTGCCAGCAGCGTACTCCCCTACGAGCAGTACTTC
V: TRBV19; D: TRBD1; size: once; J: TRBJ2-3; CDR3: CASSARPGQGASDTQYF; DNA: TGTGCCAGTAGTGCGCGCCCGGGACAGGGGGCTTCAGATACGCAGTATTTT
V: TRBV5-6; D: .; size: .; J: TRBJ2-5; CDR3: CASSLRMGAQLPQETQYF; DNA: TGTGCCAGCAGCTTGCGTATGGGGGCCCAACTACCCCAAGAGACCCAGTACTTC
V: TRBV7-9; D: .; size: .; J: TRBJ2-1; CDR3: CASSSRGARDEQFF; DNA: TGTGCCAGCAGCTCACGGGGGGCCAGAGATGAGCAGTTCTTC
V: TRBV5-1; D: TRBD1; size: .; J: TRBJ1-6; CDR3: CASSSGQLNSPLHF; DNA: TGCGCCAGCAGCTCGGGACAGCTTAATTCACCCCTCCACTTT
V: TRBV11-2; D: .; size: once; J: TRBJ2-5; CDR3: CASSLVPEATQYF; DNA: TGTGCCAGCAGCTTAGTCCCCGAGGCGACCCAGTACTTC
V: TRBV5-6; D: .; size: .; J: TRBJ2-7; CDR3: CASSPEAESYEQYF; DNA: TGTGCCAGCAGCCCGGAGGCGGAATCCTACGAGCAGTACTTC
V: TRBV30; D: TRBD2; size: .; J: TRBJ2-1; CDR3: CAWSYASGRAEQFF; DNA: TGTGCCTGGAGTTACGCTAGCGGGAGGGCTGAGCAGTTCTTC
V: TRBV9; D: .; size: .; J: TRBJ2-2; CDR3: CASSVERGASGELFF; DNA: TGTGCCAGCAGCGTAGAACGGGGTGCTTCCGGGGAGCTGTTTTTT
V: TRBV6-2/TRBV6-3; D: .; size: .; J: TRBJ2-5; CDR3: CASSYVGTSQETQYF; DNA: TGTGCCAGCAGTTACGTGGGGACATCCCAAGAGACCCAGTACTTC
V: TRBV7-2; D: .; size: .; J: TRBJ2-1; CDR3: CASSLSFGTNNEQFF; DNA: TGTGCCAGCAGCCTTAGTTTTGGGACAAACAATGAGCAGTTCTTC
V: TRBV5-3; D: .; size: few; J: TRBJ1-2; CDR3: CARSTCPGVGYTF; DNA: TGTGCCAGAAGCACTTGCCCGGGGGTCGGCTACACCTTC
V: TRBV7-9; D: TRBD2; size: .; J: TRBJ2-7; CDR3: CASSKLAGNSYEQYF; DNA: TGTGCCAGCAGCAAACTAGCGGGGAACTCCTACGAGCAGTACTTC
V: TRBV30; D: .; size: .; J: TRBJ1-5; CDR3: CAWSGYRGNQPQHF; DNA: TGTGCCTGGAGTGGGTACAGGGGCAATCAGCCCCAGCATTTT
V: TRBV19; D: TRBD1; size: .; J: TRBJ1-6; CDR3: CASSPGQVNNSPLHF; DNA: TGTGCCAGTAGTCCGGGACAGGTGAATAATTCACCCCTCCACTTT
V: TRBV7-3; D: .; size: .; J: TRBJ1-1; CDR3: CASSPPVVGTEAFF; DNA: TGTGCCAGCAGCCCTCCGGTGGTTGGCACTGAAGCTTTCTTT
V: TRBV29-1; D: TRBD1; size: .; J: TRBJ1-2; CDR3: CSVLAGGRGYTF; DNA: TGCAGCGTCCTTGCAGGGGGCCGTGGCTACACCTTC
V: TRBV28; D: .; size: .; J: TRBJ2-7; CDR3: CASREHYEQYF; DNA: TGTGCCAGCAGAGAACACTACGAGCAGTACTTC
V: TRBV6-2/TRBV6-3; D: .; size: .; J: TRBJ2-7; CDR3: CASSYSPETAAEQYF; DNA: TGTGCCAGCAGTTACTCGCCCGAGACGGCAGCCGAGCAGTACTTC
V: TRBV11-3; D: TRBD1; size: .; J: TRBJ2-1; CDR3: CASSLAGTGRPSYNEQFF; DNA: TGTGCCAGCAGCTTGGCTGGGACAGGCCGTCCTTCCTACAATGAGCAGTTCTTC
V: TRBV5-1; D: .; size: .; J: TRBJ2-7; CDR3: CASSLGGEQYF; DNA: TGCGCCAGCAGCTTGGGGGGCGAGCAGTACTTC
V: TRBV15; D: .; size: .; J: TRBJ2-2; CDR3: CATSRDVDSNTGELFF; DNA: TGTGCCACCAGCAGAGATGTAGACTCGAACACCGGGGAGCTGTTTTTT
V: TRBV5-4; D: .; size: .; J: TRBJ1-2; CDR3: CASSFGSLYGYTF; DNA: TGTGCCAGCAGCTTTGGCAGCCTCTATGGCTACACCTTC
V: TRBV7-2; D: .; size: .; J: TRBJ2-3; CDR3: CASSTGVHTDTQYF; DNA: TGTGCCAGCAGCACCGGGGTTCACACAGATACGCAGTATTTT